These T cell receptor beta chains were read from a single sample in a study of T cells in Graves' hyperthyroidism and ophthalmopathy. TCRdb fed the multiplex PCR reads into MiXCR, producing one record per CDR3 protein. The repertoire includes approximately 600,000 distinct CDR3 sequences, about 17% of them detected once, and 3.5% to 4% sits in the top ten. Sequences were obtained from blood. These TCRs come from a woman in her thirties with Graves' hyperthyroidism. Each CDR3 is given with its conserved first and last residue. D genes are given only for firm matches. The size field reads once, few, many, or a class for an expanded clone.

abundance,d_gene,j_gene,v_gene,CDR3nt,CDR3aa
many,TRBD2,TRBJ2-7,TRBV2,TGTGCAATACTAGCGGGCCCCTACGAGCAGTACTTC,CAILAGPYEQYF
many,-,TRBJ2-3,TRBV28,TGTGCCAGCACTAAGGGCTCGGCGGTACACACAGATACGCAGTATTTT,CASTKGSAVHTDTQYF
few,-,TRBJ1-2,TRBV7-9,TGTGCCAGCAGCTTAGGGTCTACCCTTTATGGCTACACCTTC,CASSLGSTLYGYTF
once,-,TRBJ2-3,TRBV6-1,TGTGCCAGCATCCTTAGTGGGACAGATACGCAGTATTTT,CASILSGTDTQYF
few,-,TRBJ2-7,TRBV11-1,TGTGCCAGCAGCTTATCTAGTTTGGCAGGGATCTACGAGCAGTACTTC,CASSLSSLAGIYEQYF
few,TRBD2,TRBJ2-1,TRBV2,TGTGCCAGCAGCACTAGCGGGAGTTCGTCGCTGCTCTTC,CASSTSGSSSLLF
many,TRBD1,TRBJ2-7,TRBV18,TGTGCCAGCTCGTTCGGACAGGGTACCTACGAGCAGTACTTC,CASSFGQGTYEQYF
many,-,TRBJ2-2,TRBV12-3/TRBV12-4,TGTGCCAGCCGCCCCTACACCGGGGAGCTGTTTTTT,CASRPYTGELFF
few,TRBD1,TRBJ2-2,TRBV11-2,TGTGCCAGCAAGAAGGACAGGGGAAACACCGGGGAGCTGTTTTTT,CASKKDRGNTGELFF
few,TRBD2,TRBJ2-3,TRBV10-3,TGTGCCATCCGTAGCGGGAGGGGCGGAACTTCCTCAGATACGCAGTATTTT,CAIRSGRGGTSSDTQYF